The rows below give T cell receptor beta chains drawn from one sample of a study of brain T cells in children with intractable seizures. Profiling relied on immunoSEQ multiplex PCR, and the TCRdb table lists in-frame clones only, not all of them. The data contain about 340,000 clones, about 93% of them singletons. The sequences come from peripheral blood, collected about 5 months after surgery. All receptors come from a boy under three years old with tuberous sclerosis and intractable seizures. CDR3s include the opening cysteine and the closing phenylalanine or tryptophan. A D gene is named only where the DNA matches it firmly. Size tells how often a clone was seen (once, few, many) or the class of an expanded clone, and some rows leave it out.

CASSLDSRGRTEAFF	TGTGCCAGCAGCTTAGACAGCAGGGGGCGGACTGAAGCTTTCTTT	TRBJ1-1	15	TRBD1	NA	TRBV7-9
CASSPRDRGRYEQYF	TGTGCCAGCAGCCCCCGGGACAGGGGTAGGTACGAGCAGTACTTC	TRBJ2-7	15	TRBD1	NA	TRBV13
CASSSTGVGANVLTF	TGTGCCAGCAGTTCCACAGGGGTCGGGGCCAACGTCCTGACTTTC	TRBJ2-6	15	TRBD1	NA	TRBV6-5
CASSPTLNTEAFF	TGTGCCAGCAGCCCTACCCTGAACACTGAAGCTTTCTTT	TRBJ1-1	13	NA	NA	TRBV7-8
CAEQAGRDAYNEQFF	TGTGCCGAACAAGCGGGCAGGGATGCCTACAATGAGCAGTTCTTC	TRBJ2-1	15	NA	once	TRBV2
CASSQDFRSSGNTIYF	TGTGCCAGCAGCCAAGATTTCAGGTCCTCTGGAAACACCATATATTTT	TRBJ1-3	16	NA	NA	TRBV4-2
CASSRLAGVQTRNNEQFF	TGTGCCAGCAGTCGACTAGCGGGAGTGCAGACCCGAAACAATGAGCAGTTCTTC	TRBJ2-1	18	TRBD2	once	TRBV6-6
CASSSATKANYGYTF	TGTGCCAGTAGTTCCGCGACGAAGGCTAACTATGGCTACACCTTC	TRBJ1-2	15	NA	once	TRBV19
CASSPGSFYTGELFF	TGTGCCAGTAGTCCGGGGTCTTTTTACACCGGGGAGCTGTTTTTT	TRBJ2-2	15	NA	NA	TRBV19
CASSLSPANTEAFF	TGTGCCAGCAGCTTGTCCCCGGCGAACACTGAAGCTTTCTTT	TRBJ1-1	14	NA	NA	TRBV5-6
CASSRDDEQFF	TGTGCCAGCAGTCGAGATGATGAGCAGTTCTTC	TRBJ2-1	11	NA	few	TRBV6-5
CASSLSRSSYNEQFF	TGTGCCAGCAGTTTATCGCGGAGCTCCTACAATGAGCAGTTCTTC	TRBJ2-1	15	NA	NA	TRBV27
CASSVDTGTVYEQYF	TGTGCCAGCAGCGTAGACACAGGGACGGTATACGAGCAGTACTTC	TRBJ2-7	15	NA	NA	TRBV9
CASSQHRQGESSPLHF	TGTGCCAGCAGCCAACATAGACAGGGAGAGAGTTCACCCCTCCACTTT	TRBJ1-6	16	TRBD1	NA	TRBV7-9
CASSSDSNGYTF	TGTGCCAGCAGTTCGGACAGCAATGGCTACACCTTC	TRBJ1-2	12	NA	NA	TRBV6-5
CASSKVAARNTGELFF	TGTGCCAGCAGTAAAGTGGCCGCCAGGAACACCGGGGAGCTGTTTTTT	TRBJ2-2	16	NA	NA	TRBV6-1
CASSLGQGPPGNTIYF	TGCGCCAGCAGCTTGGGACAGGGACCTCCTGGAAACACCATATATTTT	TRBJ1-3	16	TRBD1	NA	TRBV5-1
CASGLAGSTYEQYF	TGTGCCAGCGGACTAGCGGGGAGCACCTACGAGCAGTACTTC	TRBJ2-7	14	TRBD2	NA	TRBV2
CATKLTGTGLPGYTF	TGCGCCACAAAGTTGACCGGGACAGGGCTTCCTGGCTACACCTTC	TRBJ1-2	15	TRBD1	few	TRBV10-2
CASSLRTGNTEAFF	TGTGCCAGCAGCTTACGGACAGGGAATACTGAAGCTTTCTTT	TRBJ1-1	14	TRBD1	once	TRBV7-2
CATSRTSGYNEQFF	TGTGCCACCAGTAGGACTAGCGGATACAATGAGCAGTTCTTC	TRBJ2-1	14	TRBD2	NA	TRBV6-5
CASSLWSGISYEQYF	TGCGCCAGCAGCTTATGGAGCGGGATCTCCTACGAGCAGTACTTC	TRBJ2-7	15	TRBD2	NA	TRBV5-1
CASSRYFRAGYTF	TGTGCCAGCAGCCGATATTTTAGGGCTGGCTACACCTTC	TRBJ1-2	13	NA	NA	TRBV5-4
CASSWGQGASGYTF	TGTGCCAGCAGCTGGGGACAGGGAGCGAGTGGCTACACCTTC	TRBJ1-2	14	TRBD1	once	TRBV7-9
CASSTPPGLVTGELFF	TGTGCCAGTAGTACTCCTCCGGGACTAGTAACCGGGGAGCTGTTTTTT	TRBJ2-2	16	TRBD2	NA	TRBV19
CASSPEGHQPQHF	TGTGCCAGCTCTCCCGAGGGTCATCAGCCCCAGCATTTT	TRBJ1-5	13	NA	few	TRBV18
CASGESVSSYNEQFF	TGTGCCAGCGGGGAGTCGGTAAGCTCCTACAATGAGCAGTTCTTC	TRBJ2-1	15	NA	NA	TRBV7-2
CASSEGLEDPGWNEQFF	TGTGCCAGCAGTGAAGGTCTGGAGGACCCGGGGTGGAATGAGCAGTTCTTC	TRBJ2-1	17	NA	NA	TRBV6-1
CASSDGRGLYEQYF	TGTGCCAGCAGTGATGGACGGGGCCTCTACGAGCAGTACTTC	TRBJ2-7	14	NA	once	TRBV6-1
CASSPPGRGQETQYF	TGTGCCAGCAGCCCCCCGGGAAGAGGTCAAGAGACCCAGTACTTC	TRBJ2-5	15	NA	NA	TRBV6-5
CASSPRTSGGPKTQYF	TGTGCCAGCAGCCCTAGGACTAGCGGGGGCCCGAAGACCCAGTACTTC	TRBJ2-5	16	TRBD2	once	TRBV3-1/TRBV3-2
CASSEWGKDTQYF	TGTGCCAGCAGTGAATGGGGAAAAGATACGCAGTATTTT	TRBJ2-3	13	NA	NA	TRBV6-1
CSVHRTGGTEAFF	TGCAGCGTTCACCGGACAGGGGGCACTGAAGCTTTCTTT	TRBJ1-1	13	TRBD1	NA	TRBV29-1
CASISSQTTYEQYF	TGTGCCAGCATTTCGTCCCAGACGACCTACGAGCAGTACTTC	TRBJ2-7	14	NA	NA	TRBV6-6
CASSLGRGVNTGELFF	TGTGCCAGCAGTTTAGGGCGGGGGGTCAACACCGGGGAGCTGTTTTTT	TRBJ2-2	16	TRBD2	NA	TRBV28
CASSRTGPSSYNSPLHF	TGTGCCAGCAGTCGGACAGGACCCAGCTCCTATAATTCACCCCTCCACTTT	TRBJ1-6	17	TRBD1	NA	TRBV27
CASSPSAQRGSTYNEQFF	TGTGCCAGCAGCCCCTCAGCTCAACGGGGCTCCACCTACAATGAGCAGTTCTTC	TRBJ2-1	18	NA	NA	TRBV7-9
CASSSSGTGVGEQYF	TGTGCCAGCAGTTCCTCCGGGACAGGGGTGGGCGAGCAGTACTTC	TRBJ2-7	15	TRBD1	NA	TRBV27
CASSRPPDGHSYNEQFF	TGTGCCAGTAGCCGCCCCCCCGACGGCCACTCCTACAATGAGCAGTTCTTC	TRBJ2-1	17	NA	NA	TRBV19
CASSLLRGRESTQYF	TGCGCCAGCAGCTTGTTGAGGGGGCGAGAGAGTACGCAGTATTTT	TRBJ2-3	15	TRBD1	NA	TRBV5-1
CASSAASGSADTQYF	TGTGCCAGCAGCGCCGCTAGCGGGAGTGCAGATACGCAGTATTTT	TRBJ2-3	15	TRBD2	NA	TRBV9
CASSLTGGNGYTF	TGTGCCAGCAGCCTTACAGGGGGCAATGGCTACACCTTC	TRBJ1-2	13	TRBD1	NA	TRBV2
CASSIDREGGNTEAFF	TGTGCCAGTAGTATAGATCGGGAAGGGGGAAACACTGAAGCTTTCTTT	TRBJ1-1	16	NA	NA	TRBV19
CASSWGQGGYTF	TGCGCCAGCAGCTGGGGACAGGGCGGCTACACCTTC	TRBJ1-2	12	TRBD1	NA	TRBV5-1
CASSLGGTDTQYF	TGTGCCAGCAGCTTGGGAGGCACAGATACGCAGTATTTT	TRBJ2-3	13	NA	NA	TRBV5-4
CANRVEGSETQYF	TGTGCCAACAGGGTTGAGGGTTCAGAGACCCAGTACTTC	TRBJ2-5	13	NA	NA	TRBV2
CASSLSGVDTQYF	TGCGCCAGCAGCTTATCAGGGGTGGATACGCAGTATTTT	TRBJ2-3	13	NA	once	TRBV5-1
CASSLPSWAGNTGELFF	TGTGCTAGCAGCTTACCCTCTTGGGCGGGGAACACCGGGGAGCTGTTTTTT	TRBJ2-2	17	NA	NA	TRBV7-7
CASGLRDTGELFF	TGTGCCAGCGGTCTCCGGGACACCGGGGAGCTGTTTTTT	TRBJ2-2	13	NA	NA	TRBV6-5
CSGRGDTSYEQYF	TGCAGCGGGCGGGGGGACACCTCCTACGAGCAGTACTTC	TRBJ2-7	13	TRBD2	NA	TRBV29-1
CASSQGPGAIRSGYTF	TGCGCCAGCAGCCAAGGGCCGGGGGCGATAAGATCGGGCTACACCTTC	TRBJ1-2	16	NA	NA	TRBV4-1
CASSFQGRPYEQYF	TGTGCCAGCAGCTTTCAGGGACGGCCTTACGAGCAGTACTTC	TRBJ2-7	14	NA	once	TRBV5-4